This section outlines one T cell receptor (beta chain) sequence together with its context. The antigen is unknown. This entry belongs to a study of response to subunit inactivated influenza vaccine. TCRdb recomputed calls from the RT-PCR reads with MiXCR, one row per CDR3 protein. The sample has hundreds of thousands of distinct CDR3 sequences, approximately 14% seen once; the top ten hold roughly 6.4%. Regarding the study as a whole: T cells newly recruited by each seasonal influenza vaccination are few, the authors suggested.

The CDR3 spans 17 residues. Deletions cut 7 bases from V and 2 bases from J, with 18 bases between. The source of this sequence is a man aged 45-65 years who received an inactivated influenza vaccine. The rearrangement joins TRBV12-3 or TRBV12-4 to TRBJ2-6; D is possibly TRBD1 (5 bases). The starting material was PBMCs from blood, obtained 14 to 15 days before vaccination. CDR3 in amino acids: CASTPGPGNAGANVLTF. The CDR3 DNA is TGTGCCAGCACCCCTGGGCCAGGGAACGCTGGGGCCAACGTCCTGACTTTC.